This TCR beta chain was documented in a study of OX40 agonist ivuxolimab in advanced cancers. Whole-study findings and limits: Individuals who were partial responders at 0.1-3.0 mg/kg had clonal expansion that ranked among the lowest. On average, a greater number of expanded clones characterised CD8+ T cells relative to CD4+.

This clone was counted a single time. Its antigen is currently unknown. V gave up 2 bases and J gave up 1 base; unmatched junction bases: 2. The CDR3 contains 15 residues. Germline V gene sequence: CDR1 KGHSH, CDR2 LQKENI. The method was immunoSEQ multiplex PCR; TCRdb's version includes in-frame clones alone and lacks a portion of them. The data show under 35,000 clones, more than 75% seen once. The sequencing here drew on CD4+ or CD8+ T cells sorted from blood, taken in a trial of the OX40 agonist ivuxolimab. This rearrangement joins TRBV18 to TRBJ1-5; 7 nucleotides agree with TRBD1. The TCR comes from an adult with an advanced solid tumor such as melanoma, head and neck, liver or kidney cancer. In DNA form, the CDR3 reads TGTGCCAGCTCACCAAAGGGGGCGAGCAATCAGCCCCAGCATTTT. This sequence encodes CASSPKGASNQPQHF.